Following are 23 T cell receptor beta chains from one sample sequenced in a study of OX40 agonist ivuxolimab in advanced cancers. TCRdb's table, derived via immunoSEQ multiplex PCR, lists solely in-frame clones and lacks some. The sample includes about 19,000 clones, approximately 91% of them seen just once. The sequences come from CD4+ or CD8+ T cells sorted from blood, collected in a trial of the OX40 agonist ivuxolimab. These TCRs come from an adult with an advanced solid tumor such as melanoma, head and neck, liver or kidney cancer.

This clone was seen once. This rearrangement joins TRBV11-2 to TRBJ1-6; D is unresolved. Trimming pared 0 bases from V and 5 bases from J, leaving 20 bases between. The germline V gene has CDR1 SGHAT and CDR2 FQNNGV. The CDR3 length is 19 residues. The CDR3 is CASSLESLLVSDNNSPLHF. CDR3 DNA sequence: TGTGCCAGCAGCTTAGAATCACTTCTCGTCTCGGATAATAATTCACCCCTCCACTTT.

The chain uses TRBV2 and TRBJ2-3; the D gene is possibly TRBD2 (6 bases). The germline CDR1 and CDR2 sequences are SNHLY and FYNNEI. Trimming left V 6 bases short and J 4 bases short, with 20 bases between. This CDR3 region has 16 residues. The CDR3 region is CASRVSGGKEADTQYF. The CDR3 DNA reads as TGTGCCAGCAGAGTTAGTGGCGGGAAAGAGGCAGATACGCAGTATTTT.

CDR3 region: CASSLGASYEQYF. CDR3 nucleotide sequence: TGTGCCAGCAGCCTAGGGGCCTCCTACGAGCAGTACTTC. The chain joins TRBV7-9 to TRBJ2-7; perhaps TRBD1 as D (5 bases). V was cut by 5 bases and J by 0 bases, with 8 bases left in between. The germline V gene has CDR1 SEHNR and CDR2 FQNEAQ (reference sequence). This CDR3 has 13 amino acids.

The gene calls are TRBV4-1 and TRBJ2-7, with D perhaps TRBD1 (6 bases). The CDR3 covers 15 residues. In germline, CDR1 is MGHRA, CDR2 YSYEKL. V lost 5 bases to trimming and J lost 0 bases, with 14 bases between them. The DNA of the CDR3 is TGCGCCAGCAGCGACGGGACATCTAGCTCCTACGAGCAGTACTTC. The encoded protein is CASSDGTSSSYEQYF.

The CDR3 loop is CASSQDKGYEQYF. CDR3 DNA: TGCGCCAGCAGCCAAGATAAGGGCTACGAGCAGTACTTC. V is TRBV4-3 and J is TRBJ2-7, with D unclear. Trimming removed 0 bases at V and 3 bases at J, with 6 bases between. The CDR3 covers 13 residues. Germline values: CDR1 LGHNA, CDR2 YSLEER.

The chain links TRBV6-5 to TRBJ1-4; a possible D gene is TRBD1 (5 bases). The CDR3 loop spans 15 amino acids. CDR1 is MNHEY, CDR2 SVGAGI, per germline. With 4 bases removed from V and 4 bases from J, the gap between germline ends came to 13 bases. The CDR3 reads CASSSGDGNNEKLFF. In DNA form, the CDR3 reads TGTGCCAGCAGTTCTGGGGACGGCAATAATGAAAAACTGTTTTTT.

The J gene is TRBJ1-2, the V gene TRBV9; no reliable D call. V was clipped by 3 bases and J by 0 bases, with 9 bases between them. Germline V CDR1 and CDR2: SGDLS, YYNGEE. CDR3 length: 14 residues. The CDR3 loop is CASSAEGANYGYTF. The CDR3 DNA follows: TGTGCCAGCAGCGCCGAAGGAGCTAACTATGGCTACACCTTC. The whole variable domain, filled in from reference TRBV9 and TRBJ1-2, reads DSGVTQTPKHLITATGQRVTLRCSPRSGDLSVYWYQQSLDQGLQFLIQYYNGEERAKGNILERFSAQQFPDLHSELNLSSLELGDSALYFCASSAEGANYGYTFGSGTRLTVV.

The chain has TRBV7-9 and TRBJ2-3, with D tentatively TRBD1 or TRBD2 (5 bases each). Trimming left V 8 bases short and J 6 bases short, with 21 bases between. CDR1 SEHNR and CDR2 FQNEAQ come from the germline V gene (reference sequence). CDR3 length: 15 amino acids. This chain's CDR3 is CASAFEGSEWDTQYF. CDR3 nucleotide sequence: TGTGCCAGCGCCTTCGAGGGGAGTGAATGGGATACGCAGTATTTT.

The V gene is TRBV28, the J gene TRBJ2-5; possibly TRBD2 for D (5 bases). Germline-derived CDR1 and CDR2 are MDHEN and SYDVKM. Trimming pared 5 bases from V and 1 base from J, leaving 20 bases between. CDR3 length: 17 amino acids. DNA of the CDR3: TGTGCCAGCAGTCCACCGGGATCCAGAAGCCCCCAAGAGACCCAGTACTTC. Encoded protein: CASSPPGSRSPQETQYF. The full variable domain, rest sourced from reference TRBV28 and TRBJ2-5, is DVKVTQSSRYLVKRTGEKVFLECVQDMDHENMFWYRQDPGLGLRLIYFSYDVKMKEKGDIPEGYSVSREKKERFSLILESASTNQTSMYLCASSPPGSRSPQETQYFGPGTRLLVL.

The chain has TRBV15 and TRBJ1-6, with D possibly TRBD1 on 6 matching bases. The CDR3 has 16 residues. V shed 3 bases and J shed 10 bases, with 19 bases lying between them. CDR1 LNHNV and CDR2 YYDKDF come from the germline V gene (reference sequence). CDR3: CATSSGEQGVVSPLHF. The DNA of the CDR3 is TGTGCCACCAGCAGTGGGGAACAGGGAGTAGTATCACCCCTCCACTTT.

This chain links TRBV30 with TRBJ2-7, with TRBD1 matching over 9 bases. With V trimmed by 7 bases and J by 6 bases, 13 bases remained unmatched. Germline V CDR1 and CDR2: GTSNPN, SVGIG (reference sequence). The CDR3 is 14 residues long. The DNA of the CDR3 is TGTGCCTCAACGAAAAACCGGGACAGGGTCGAGCAGTACTTC. It specifies CASTKNRDRVEQYF.

This clone was seen a handful of times. This chain uses TRBV7-9 with TRBJ1-2, with a weak D call TRBD1 (6 bases). The V gene's germline CDR1 is SEHNR and CDR2 FQNEAQ (reference sequence). There are 14 residues in the CDR3. Trimming removed 5 bases from V and 8 bases from J, with 18 bases in between. This CDR3 is CASSRIQGQLGYTF. CDR3 DNA sequence: TGTGCCAGCAGCCGGATACAGGGTCAGCTGGGCTACACCTTC.

This chain joins TRBV7-9 and TRBJ2-5, with TRBD1 matching 9 bases. This CDR3 has 16 residues. Germline V gives CDR1 SEHNR, CDR2 FQNEAQ (reference sequence). V lost 6 bases, J lost 0 bases, and 8 bases stayed unmatched. As DNA, the CDR3 is TGTGCCAGCAGTTCTCCGGGACAGGGTTACCAAGAGACCCAGTACTTC. Its protein product is CASSSPGQGYQETQYF.

This clone was seen once. This chain uses TRBV7-8 with TRBJ2-1; D gene unclear. This CDR3 region has 17 residues. Trimming took off 5 bases at V and 3 bases at J, with 20 bases between the two ends. Germline V gene sequence: CDR1 SGHVS, CDR2 FQNEAQ. CDR3 DNA sequence: TGTGCCAGCAGCCCCCTCCTAACAGAATTTCACTACAATGAGCAGTTCTTC. Amino acids: CASSPLLTEFHYNEQFF.

The chain combines TRBV11-3 with TRBJ2-3; perhaps TRBD1 as D (6 bases). Looked up from germline, CDR1 is SGHNT and CDR2 is YENEEA. The V and J ends lost 6 bases and 2 bases respectively, with 15 bases between them. The CDR3 totals 15 residues. The CDR3: CASRLGAGATDTQYF. The CDR3 DNA reads TGTGCCAGCAGACTAGGAGCAGGGGCCACAGATACGCAGTATTTT.

The V call is TRBV18, the J call TRBJ2-5; 7 bases line up with TRBD1. The DNA end favors TRBJ2-7, so the J call may be wrong. The germline V gene has CDR1 KGHSH and CDR2 LQKENI. This CDR3 has 15 residues. The CDR3 bases are TGTGCCAGCTCACCACCAGCAGGGGGATTTCACGAGCAGTACTTC. This gives the protein CASSPPAGGFHEQYF.

The rearrangement links TRBV5-5 to TRBJ2-1; a possible D gene is TRBD2 (6 bases). The CDR3 is 16 residues long. The V end was cut by 4 bases, the J end by 0 bases, with 14 bases between. Germline CDR1 and CDR2: SGHKS and YYEKEE (reference sequence). The CDR3 region is CASSKLWRDSYNEQFF. The CDR3 nucleotides are TGTGCCAGCAGCAAGCTCTGGCGGGACTCCTACAATGAGCAGTTCTTC. The full variable domain, rest sourced from reference TRBV5-5 and TRBJ2-1, is DAGVTQSPTHLIKTRGQQVTLRCSPISGHKSVSWYQQVLGQGPQFIFQYYEKEERGRGNFPDRFSARQFPNYSSELNVNALLLGDSALYLCASSKLWRDSYNEQFFGPGTRLTVL.

The genes are TRBV6-6 and TRBJ2-7; perhaps TRBD1 as D (5 bases). The length of the CDR3 is 11 residues. Germline CDR1 reads MNHNY; CDR2 reads SVGAGI (reference sequence). The V gene lost 5 bases and the J gene lost 4 bases, with 6 bases spanning the gap. The CDR3 nucleotides read TGTGCCAGCAGTAGGGGTTACGAGCAGTACTTC. It is translated as CASSRGYEQYF.

The chain joins TRBV7-2 to TRBJ1-1; D is perhaps TRBD1 (6 bases). The V gene's germline CDR1 is SGHTA and CDR2 FQGNSA. This CDR3 has 14 amino acids. Trimming cost V 5 bases and J 5 bases, with 15 bases left between them. In DNA form, the CDR3 reads TGTGCCAGCAGCCCTGGGACAACAACAACTGAAGCTTTCTTT. Translated: CASSPGTTTTEAFF.

V usage is TRBV12-5 and J usage is TRBJ2-5; D might be TRBD1 or TRBD2, each matching 5 bases. Trimming removed 0 bases at V and 5 bases at J, with 10 bases between. The length of the CDR3 is 14 residues. CDR1 and CDR2 from the germline V gene are LGHNT and FRNRAP. CDR3 amino acids: CASGLVGREETQYF. The CDR3, as DNA: TGTGCTAGTGGTTTGGTCGGCAGGGAGGAGACCCAGTACTTC.

This chain links TRBV12-2 with TRBJ2-7; the DNA was not used to check the table's D call, TRBD2. TRBV12-2 is shown as a pseudogene. The CDR3 has 17 amino acids. The CDR3 DNA reads as TGTGCAAGTCGCTTAGCGTTCGGGGGGAGTTCCTCCTACGAGCAGTACTTC. Translating it yields CASRLAFGGSSSYEQYF.

The V gene is TRBV6-6, the J gene TRBJ2-7; D is perhaps TRBD1 (6 bases). This CDR3 is built from 14 residues. Germline V CDR1 and CDR2: MNHNY, SVGAGI (reference sequence). V shed 7 bases and J shed 0 bases, with 13 bases lying between them. This CDR3 is CASNRQVVSYEQYF. The CDR3, as DNA: TGTGCCAGCAATAGACAGGTAGTCTCCTACGAGCAGTACTTC.

The chain's CDR3 is CASSVSAGGAYEQYF. Written as DNA, the CDR3 is TGTGCCAGCAGCGTCTCTGCGGGGGGAGCCTACGAGCAGTACTTC. The chain has TRBV9 and TRBJ2-7, with 8 nucleotides matching TRBD2. The germline V gene encodes CDR1 SGDLS and CDR2 YYNGEE. This CDR3 region has 15 residues. The junction had 6 bases not matched to a gene; V was cut back by 2 bases and J by 2 bases.